The rows below give T cell receptor beta chains drawn from one sample of a study of human T cells and chemical hapten exposure. TCRdb processed the RACE reads anew with MiXCR; each CDR3 protein has one entry. The data show approximately 45,000 distinct CDR3 sequences, with around 4% seen just once and roughly 1.6% held by the top ten. Source material: whole blood. The receptor set was obtained from a female donor in good health. Some clones in this sample may be carry-over from other donors' samples. CDR3s include the opening cysteine and the closing phenylalanine or tryptophan. The D gene is left open where the match is weak. Clone size, where shown, is once, few, many, or a class for clones that have expanded.

D	V	J	size	DNA	CDR3
TRBD1	TRBV3-1	TRBJ2-7	many	TGTGCCAGCAGCTCTCGGGGACAGGGCGATTACGAGCAGTACTTC	CASSSRGQGDYEQYF
.	TRBV5-6	TRBJ2-7	.	TGTGCCAGCAGGGGGCAAACCTACGAGCAGTACTTC	CASRGQTYEQYF
.	TRBV5-4	TRBJ1-2	.	TGTGCCAGCAGCTGGGCACAGGGTACGGACTATGGCTACACCTTC	CASSWAQGTDYGYTF
TRBD1	TRBV5-1	TRBJ1-1	many	TGCGCCAGCAGCCAGTGGACAGGGGTGGGCACTGAAGCTTTCTTT	CASSQWTGVGTEAFF
.	TRBV18	TRBJ1-3	many	TGTGCCAGCTCACCACCCCCCCCGGAGAATGGAAACACCATATATTTT	CASSPPPPENGNTIYF
TRBD1	TRBV5-1	TRBJ1-5	many	TGCGCCAGCAGCATGGGACAGAATCAGCCCCAGCATTTT	CASSMGQNQPQHF
.	TRBV2	TRBJ2-2	few	TGTGCCAGCAGTGACGCTCCCCTCAGGGGAACCGGGGAGCTGTTTTTT	CASSDAPLRGTGELFF
.	TRBV28	TRBJ1-1	.	TGTGCCAGCAAGGGGGGGTTAGAAGCTTTCTTT	CASKGGLEAFF
.	TRBV6-1	TRBJ2-1	many	TGTGCCAGCAGTGCTCAAGGGAGGAATGAGCAGTTCTTC	CASSAQGRNEQFF
.	TRBV6-2/TRBV6-3	TRBJ2-1	.	TGTGCCAGCAGTTACTCGGGGGGGGGCCGAGGGTACAATGAGCAGTTCTTC	CASSYSGGGRGYNEQFF
TRBD1	TRBV20-1	TRBJ2-7	many	TGCAGTGCTAGAGTCTCCCCGTCGGACAGGGAGAATTACGAGCAGTACTTC	CSARVSPSDRENYEQYF
TRBD1	TRBV10-3	TRBJ2-6	many	TGTGCCATCCGGGACAGGGGGAACTCTGGGGCCAACGTCCTGACTTTC	CAIRDRGNSGANVLTF
TRBD1	TRBV7-2	TRBJ2-7	many	TGTGCCAGCAGCTTAACCGGGACAGGTACCTACGAGCAGTACTTC	CASSLTGTGTYEQYF
.	TRBV7-2	TRBJ2-3	.	TGTGCCAGCAGCTTGCAGAGCACAGATACGCAGTATTTT	CASSLQSTDTQYF
.	TRBV2	TRBJ1-5	many	TGTGCCAGCAGTGTATGGGGGAATCAGCCCCAGCATTTT	CASSVWGNQPQHF
TRBD1	TRBV18	TRBJ1-4	many	TGTGCCAGCTCACCAGGGACAGGGCTTGCAGCTAATGAAAAACTGTTTTTT	CASSPGTGLAANEKLFF
.	TRBV7-8	TRBJ2-7	many	TGTGCCAGCAGCCTTAGGACGCACGAGCAGTACTTC	CASSLRTHEQYF
TRBD2	TRBV3-1	TRBJ2-5	many	TGTGCCAGCAGCCAAGAGGTATTCAGCGGGGGGGGCCAAGAGACCCAGTACTTC	CASSQEVFSGGGQETQYF
.	TRBV6-6	TRBJ2-1	few	TGTGCCAGTGGGGATTACTCCTACAATGAGCAGTTCTTC	CASGDYSYNEQFF
.	TRBV5-1	TRBJ2-3	few	TGCGCCAGCAGCTCGGCGGGGTCAGGCACAGATACGCAGTATTTT	CASSSAGSGTDTQYF
.	TRBV4-3	TRBJ2-7	.	TGCGCCAGCAGCCAAGGACCGGGTGGAGGCTCCTACGAGCAGTACTTC	CASSQGPGGGSYEQYF
.	TRBV29-1	TRBJ1-1	many	TGCAGCGTCCGAAGACCAGGGGTAACTGAAGCTTTCTTT	CSVRRPGVTEAFF
.	TRBV12-3/TRBV12-4	TRBJ2-7	many	TGTGCCAGCAGTTTAATGGCAGGGGTCTACGAGCAGTACTTC	CASSLMAGVYEQYF